These T cell receptor beta chains were read from a single sample in a study of CD8+CD57+ T cells in acquired aplastic anemia. TCRdb recomputed calls from the reads with MiXCR, one row per CDR3 protein. The data contain fewer than 300,000 distinct CDR3 sequences, roughly 82% of them singletons. Sequencing was carried out using sorted CD4+, CD8+, or CD8+CD57+ T cells (not recorded which) from PBMCs. These receptors originate from a human donor with aplastic anemia. CDR3s include the opening cysteine and the closing phenylalanine or tryptophan. The D gene is left open where the match is weak. Size values are once, few and many counts, or a class for expanded clones, and some rows have none.

NA	once	TRBV9	TRBJ2-3	14	TGTGCCAGCAGCGTAGGGTCAGATCCCGATACTTTTTATTTT	CASSVGSDPDTFYF
NA	NA	TRBV4-1	TRBJ2-1	16	TGCGCCAGCAGCCAAAGGTCGCGGGATTGGTACAATGAGCAGTTCTTC	CASSQRSRDWYNEQFF
TRBD1	few	TRBV2	TRBJ1-3	17	TGTGCCAGCAGCACAGTTCCGGGACAGGGTTCTGGAAACACCATATATTTT	CASSTVPGQGSGNTIYF
NA	NA	TRBV7-9	TRBJ1-6	16	TGTGCCAGCAGCTTGGAGCGGGGGGGAACAAGAGACCCACTCCACTTT	CASSLERGGTRDPLHF
TRBD1	NA	TRBV9	TRBJ2-1	13	TGTGCCAGCAGCGAACAGGGGAGCAATGAGCAGCACTTC	CASSEQGSNEQHF
TRBD2	NA	TRBV6-1	TRBJ2-7	13	TGTGCCAGCTCAATGCGGGAGGACTACGAGCAGTACTTC	CASSMREDYEQYF
NA	NA	TRBV11-3	TRBJ2-3	15	TGTGCCAGCAGCTTTCATCCAGACGGGATAGATACGCAGTATTTT	CASSFHPDGIDTQYF
NA	few	TRBV24-1	TRBJ1-2	14	TGTGCCACCAGTGATTTTACTACTAACTATGGCTACACCTTC	CATSDFTTNYGYTF
NA	NA	TRBV9	TRBJ2-5	14	TGTGCCACCACCAGAGGGGGGGACCACGGGGAGCTGTACTTC	CATTRGGDHGELYF
NA	NA	TRBV9	TRBJ1-6	17	TGTGCCAGCAGCGTTCTAGCGGGGGGTTACAATAATTCACCCCTCCACTTT	CASSVLAGGYNNSPLHF
TRBD1	few	TRBV19	TRBJ1-1	13	TGTGCCAGTAGGACTCGACAGGGCCGTGAAGCTTTCTTT	CASRTRQGREAFF
NA	NA	TRBV11-2	TRBJ2-5	15	TGTGCCAGCAGCTTATCCCGCGGGACGAAAGAGACCCAGTACTTC	CASSLSRGTKETQYF
TRBD2	NA	TRBV7-9	TRBJ2-6	16	TGTGCCAGCAGCTTTCAAAGAAGCGGGGGGGGCGATGACCTGACTTTC	CASSFQRSGGGDDLTF
NA	NA	TRBV7-9	TRBJ2-1	16	TGTGCCAGCAGCCTTCACTGGCGCGAGCACAGATACGCACAGTTCTTC	CASSLHWREHRYAQFF
NA	NA	TRBV7-3	TRBJ2-5	15	TGTGCCAGCAGCTTAAGGGCAGGCTATGGCTACACCCTCTACTTC	CASSLRAGYGYTLYF
NA	NA	TRBV7-6	TRBJ1-4	16	TGTGCCAGCACCCTAGGGAGGGTCCCCTCTGGGGCCAACCTGTTTTTT	CASTLGRVPSGANLFF
NA	NA	TRBV7-9	TRBJ1-3	16	TGTGCCAGCAGCGGGTCCGGAGGCACCTCTGGAAACACCATATATTTT	CASSGSGGTSGNTIYF
NA	NA	TRBV5-6	TRBJ1-2	15	TGTGCCAGCAGCTTGGAGAGGGACGCCGACTATGGCTACACCTTC	CASSLERDADYGYTF
TRBD1	NA	TRBV2	TRBJ2-1	15	TGTGCCAGCAGTGCGTACGGGACAGGGCTGAATGAGCAGTTCTTC	CASSAYGTGLNEQFF
NA	NA	TRBV7-6	TRBJ1-2	16	TGTGCCAGCAGCTTAGCCCCCACAGGTACGCAGTATGTTTACACCTTC	CASSLAPTGTQYVYTF
NA	NA	TRBV9	TRBJ1-1	15	TGTGCCAGCAGCGTAGAGGTGACTGCCCTGGTGGAAGCTTTCTTT	CASSVEVTALVEAFF
NA	NA	TRBV25-1	TRBJ1-5	14	TGTGCCAGCAGTGATCCGGGACACATTCAGCCCCAGCATTTT	CASSDPGHIQPQHF
NA	NA	TRBV9	TRBJ2-3	14	TGTGCCAGCAGCGTAGCGGACGGTCCCCTGATGAACAATTTT	CASSVADGPLMNNF
TRBD2	NA	TRBV7-9	TRBJ2-3	13	TGTGCCAGCAGGTTAGCGGGTAGCTATAGGGAGTATTTT	CASRLAGSYREYF
NA	NA	TRBV7-9	TRBJ1-1	15	TGTGCCAGCGGGTGTGGTCACAAAGGGAAGTCTGTCGGGTTCTTT	CASGCGHKGKSVGFF
NA	NA	TRBV7-9	TRBJ2-3	13	TGTGCCAGCAGGTACGCGGGGATTGAGACGCAGTATTTT	CASRYAGIETQYF
NA	NA	TRBV9	TRBJ2-3	13	TGTGCCAGCAGCGACGGGGCAGATACGCAGCAGTATTTT	CASSDGADTQQYF
NA	once	TRBV5-6	TRBJ2-1	13	TGTGCCAGCAGCCTCCCCGGCCTCCATGAGCAGTTCTTC	CASSLPGLHEQFF
NA	NA	TRBV9	TRBJ2-5	11	TGTGCCAGCAGCGACGGGAGCGCCCAGTACTTC	CASSDGSAQYF
NA	NA	TRBV9	TRBJ2-3	14	TGTGCCAGCAGCGGAGAGGGAGGAGGTGGCTACACGTTTTTT	CASSGEGGGGYTFF
NA	NA	TRBV2	TRBJ1-1	12	TGTGCCAGCAGGTACCGGTACACTGAAGCTTTCTTT	CASRYRYTEAFF
NA	NA	TRBV11-3	TRBJ1-2	15	TGCGCCAGCAGCTTGTTTACCCCTGATAACTATGGCTACACCTTC	CASSLFTPDNYGYTF
NA	NA	TRBV20-1	TRBJ1-1	15	TGCAGTGCCCGTACCCTAGCGGGAGAGAACACTGAAGCTTTCTTT	CSARTLAGENTEAFF
TRBD1	few	TRBV24-1	TRBJ1-2	19	TGTGCCACCAGTGACAAGAAAACAGGGGACAGGGGCTTGGACTATGGCTACACCTTC	CATSDKKTGDRGLDYGYTF
NA	NA	TRBV11-2	TRBJ1-5	17	TGTGCCAGCAGCTTATCCTGGACTAGCGGGAACCAAGAGACCCAGCATTTT	CASSLSWTSGNQETQHF
NA	NA	TRBV7-9	TRBJ1-4	15	TGTGCCAGCAGCTATGGTTCGGGGGATGGTGAAAAACTGTTTTTT	CASSYGSGDGEKLFF
NA	NA	TRBV9	TRBJ2-3	13	TGTGCCAGCAGGGAAGAAGGGGACCCGAAGGATGGCTTT	CASREEGDPKDGF
TRBD2	NA	TRBV11-2	TRBJ2-3	17	TGTGCCAGCAGCCTAAAAAGCCCCGGGACTAGGGGAGGTACGCAGTATTTT	CASSLKSPGTRGGTQYF
NA	NA	TRBV7-9	TRBJ2-1	16	TGTGCCAGCAGCCCGGGACCTACACACTATGGCTACACCCAGTTCTTC	CASSPGPTHYGYTQFF
NA	NA	TRBV2	TRBJ2-3	14	TGTGCCAGCGGGTACGGGGGCACTGCCACGCAGCAGTATTTT	CASGYGGTATQQYF
NA	NA	TRBV7-6	TRBJ1-1	12	TGTGCCAGCAGCATAGGGGCAGGTGAAGCTTTCTTT	CASSIGAGEAFF
NA	NA	TRBV7-2	TRBJ2-2	16	TGTGCCAGCAGCATGGGGGGAGGGACATCCGCCGAGGAGCTGTTTTTT	CASSMGGGTSAEELFF
NA	NA	TRBV7-6	TRBJ2-3	14	TGTGCCAGCAGCTTAACCCCCACAGATACGCCGCAGTTTTTT	CASSLTPTDTPQFF
NA	many	TRBV7-9	TRBJ2-3	14	TGTGCCAGCAGCTTAGCGGGAGGTGGCGGTACGCAGTATTTT	CASSLAGGGGTQYF
TRBD1	NA	TRBV11-2	TRBJ2-1	16	TGTGCCAGTAGTGGGACAGGGACTTGGGGGAGCGATGAGCAGTTCTTC	CASSGTGTWGSDEQFF
TRBD1	NA	TRBV10-3	TRBJ2-3	14	TGTGCCATCAGTGAACGGACAGGGATAGATACGCAGTATTTT	CAISERTGIDTQYF
NA	NA	TRBV7-9	TRBJ2-7	14	TGTGCCAGCAGCTTAGAGACTACAGCCAACGAGCAGTACTTC	CASSLETTANEQYF
NA	NA	TRBV7-8	TRBJ2-3	13	TGTGCCAGCAGCTTAGGGGGAACAGCTGATAAGTATTTT	CASSLGGTADKYF
TRBD1	NA	TRBV20-1	TRBJ1-2	14	TGCAGTGCTAGAGTAGGGGACAGGGAATATGGCTACACCTTC	CSARVGDREYGYTF
NA	NA	TRBV9	TRBJ2-1	19	TGTGCCAGCAGCGAAGGTTCAGCGGGCCCGACGGTGATGTACAATGAGCAGTTCTTC	CASSEGSAGPTVMYNEQFF
NA	NA	TRBV7-8	TRBJ2-3	14	TGTGCCAGCAGCTTAGAGAGAGGACACGAAACGCAGTATTTT	CASSLERGHETQYF
NA	NA	TRBV7-3	TRBJ1-1	15	TGTGCCAGCAGCTCAAACGGGACTTGGGGAGATACCCATTTCTTT	CASSSNGTWGDTHFF